Presented here are 29 T cell receptor beta chains from one specimen sequenced in a study of beta chain features in type 1 diabetes. Sequencing targeted expressed TCRB transcripts, as all isolated RNA had been reverse transcribed. Libraries were prepared by immunoSEQ multiplex PCR; TCRdb keeps only in-frame clonotypes and omits some of them. The sample holds approximately 140,000 clones, 6.9% seen once. Input material: central memory CD4+ T cells from blood. Receptors originate from a woman between 25 and 40 years old in good health.

This chain connects TRBV6-6 to TRBJ1-1, with a weak D call TRBD1 (6 bases). The CDR3 consists of 11 residues. Germline V lookup: CDR1 MNHNY, CDR2 SVGAGI (reference sequence). Between the trimmed V and J ends, which lost 4 bases and 10 bases, there was a span of 10 bases. CDR3 nucleotides: TGTGCCAGCAGTTCAGGGGTCGCAGCTTTCTTT. This codes for CASSSGVAAFF.

This clone was counted a few times. The rearrangement links TRBV21-1 to TRBJ2-1; the table gives TRBD2 as D, unverified against the DNA. TRBV21-1 is annotated as a pseudogene. The CDR3 sequence is 17 residues long. The CDR3 bases are TGTGCCAGCAGCGCATTCTTAGCGGTCCTGATAGGGAATGAGCAGTTCTTC. It yields the protein CASSAFLAVLIGNEQFF.

This clone was seen a few times. V gene TRBV11-1 combines with J gene TRBJ2-3, with TRBD2 identical over 9 bases. The length of the CDR3 is 12 residues. V gave up 7 bases and J gave up 5 bases; unmatched junction bases: 1. CDR1 and CDR2 from the germline V gene are SGHAT and FQDESV (reference sequence). CDR3 sequence: CASTAGGDTQYF. DNA of the CDR3: TGTGCCAGCACAGCGGGAGGAGATACGCAGTATTTT.

This clone has just a few counts. This chain uses TRBV7-6 with TRBJ2-7, with 8 nucleotides matching TRBD2. This CDR3 has 19 residues. The germline V gene has CDR1 SGHVS and CDR2 FNYEAQ. V lost 1 base to trimming and J lost 1 base; unmatched junction nucleotides: 15. CDR3 loop: CASSLVPGERGYLSYEQYF. The CDR3 DNA reads TGTGCCAGCAGCTTAGTCCCTGGCGAGCGGGGGTACTTATCCTACGAGCAGTACTTC.

The rearrangement uses TRBV4-3 and TRBJ1-1, with TRBD1 as a possible D gene (5 bases). Germline CDR1 is LGHNA and CDR2 is YSLEER. Trimming removed 0 bases from V and 11 bases from J, with 16 bases in between. The CDR3 extends over 14 amino acids. This CDR3 is CASSQEGPIRQAFF. The CDR3 coding sequence is TGCGCCAGCAGCCAAGAAGGCCCCATCAGACAGGCTTTCTTT.

The sample holds a few counts of this clone. V usage is TRBV6-1 and J usage is TRBJ1-5, with 9 positions matching TRBD1. V shed 9 bases and J 4 bases; nucleotides not matched to a gene: 4. The CDR3 spans 13 residues. CDR1 MNHNS and CDR2 SASEGT come from the germline V gene. The CDR3 nucleotides are TGTGCCAGTACCGGACAGGGGAATCAGCCCCAGCATTTT. This codes for CASTGQGNQPQHF.

A few counts support this clone. The chain joins TRBV2 to TRBJ2-5; D perhaps matches TRBD2 (6 bases). The CDR3 runs to 13 residues. Germline assignment: CDR1 SNHLY and CDR2 FYNNEI. Trimming removed 9 bases at V and 2 bases at J, with 13 bases between. The CDR3 loop is CASAGLEQETQYF. The DNA for the CDR3 is TGTGCCAGTGCGGGACTGGAACAAGAGACCCAGTACTTC.

This chain uses TRBV7-8 with TRBJ1-4; D remains ambiguous. There are 15 residues in the CDR3. The V gene's germline CDR1 is SGHVS and CDR2 FQNEAQ. V lost 6 bases and J lost 0, with 11 bases in between. The CDR3 region has the DNA TGTGCCAGCAGGAACCGGGTCGCAACTAATGAAAAACTGTTTTTT. Its protein is CASRNRVATNEKLFF.

The chain recombines TRBV6-5 with TRBJ2-7, with D tentatively TRBD2 (6 bases). Germline CDR1 and CDR2: MNHEY and SVGAGI. CDR3 length: 14 residues. Trimming took 2 bases from V and 1 from J, leaving 9 bases between them. The CDR3 DNA sequence: TGTGCCAGCAGTTACGTGGCGGGGTCCTACGAGCAGTACTTC. Its translation is CASSYVAGSYEQYF.

This clone was seen only a few times. The chain has TRBV12-2 and TRBJ2-1; no DNA check was done on the table's D call, TRBD1. TRBV12-2 is deemed a pseudogene. The CDR3 length is 17 residues. The CDR3 DNA follows: TGTGCAAGTCGCTTAGATCTCCGGGACAGTTCCTACAATGAGCAGTTCTTC. This gives the protein CASRLDLRDSSYNEQFF.

The J gene is TRBJ1-4, the V gene TRBV5-1; no firm D call. Per the germline V gene, CDR1 is SGHRS and CDR2 is YFSETQ. The CDR3 has 14 amino acids. Trimming took 3 bases from V and 1 from J, leaving 7 bases between them. The CDR3 coding sequence is TGCGCCAGCAGCTCGGGAAGAACTAATGAAAAACTGTTTTTT. This codes for CASSSGRTNEKLFF. Full variable domain (remainder filled in from reference TRBV5-1 and TRBJ1-4): KAGVTQTPRYLIKTRGQQVTLSCSPISGHRSVSWYQQTPGQGLQFLFEYFSETQRNKGNFPGRFSGRQFSNSRSEMNVSTLELGDSALYLCASSSGRTNEKLFFGSGTQLSVL.

The table lists this clone with a few counts. The chain has TRBV19 and TRBJ2-1; maybe TRBD2 (5 bases). Germline V gene data show CDR1 as LNHDA and CDR2 as SQIVND (reference sequence). V was trimmed by 3 bases and J by 8 bases, leaving 14 bases between them. CDR3 length equals 14 residues. In DNA form, the CDR3 reads TGTGCCAGTAGTATGGAAGCGGAGACCTATGAGCAGTTCTTC. The encoded protein is CASSMEAETYEQFF.

The V call is TRBV7-3, the J call TRBJ2-4; D possibly corresponds to TRBD1 (6 bases). This CDR3 has 13 residues. Germline loops: CDR1 SGHTA, CDR2 FQGTGA. V dropped 2 bases and J dropped 11 bases, with 13 bases sitting between them. DNA of the CDR3: TGTGCCAGCAGCTTATATGTGGCAGGGGTTCAGTACTTC. Amino acids: CASSLYVAGVQYF.

This chain links TRBV6-5 with TRBJ2-3; D uncertain. Germline loops: CDR1 MNHEY, CDR2 SVGAGI. The CDR3 is 14 amino acids. V was cut by 0 bases and J by 1 base, with 5 bases left in between. The CDR3 loop is CASSYSEGTDTQYF. The CDR3 DNA reads TGTGCCAGCAGTTACTCTGAGGGCACAGATACGCAGTATTTT.

The V and J genes are TRBV18 and TRBJ2-7; 7 nucleotides match TRBD2. Trimming removed 2 bases from V and 5 bases from J; junction bases left unmatched: 9. Germline V gene sequence: CDR1 KGHSH, CDR2 LQKENI. This CDR3 region has 15 residues. The DNA for the CDR3 is TGTGCCAGCTCACCAAAAGGACTAGGGTCAGACGAGCAGTACTTC. Its protein is CASSPKGLGSDEQYF.

This clone was counted at least ten times. The chain is built from TRBV7-9 and TRBJ1-4; D not resolved. The CDR3 covers 15 residues. Trimming left V 5 bases short and J 2 bases short, with 12 bases between. The V gene's germline CDR1 is SEHNR and CDR2 FQNEAQ (reference sequence). CDR3 sequence (DNA): TGTGCCAGCAGCACGGGCGGGATGACTAATGAAAAACTGTTTTTT. Residues: CASSTGGMTNEKLFF.

This clone was found many times. The chain links TRBV14 to TRBJ2-1; 9 bases match TRBD1. With V trimmed by 5 bases and J by 2 bases, 7 bases remained unmatched. This CDR3 is 16 amino acids long. Germline values: CDR1 SGHDN, CDR2 FVKESK. CDR3 nucleotide sequence: TGTGCCAGCAGCGGTTTAAGACAGGGGGCCTACAATGAGCAGTTCTTC. Amino acids: CASSGLRQGAYNEQFF.

This clone came up many times. This rearrangement joins TRBV5-1 to TRBJ2-7, with a possible D match to TRBD1 (6 bases). The germline V gene has CDR1 SGHRS and CDR2 YFSETQ. V lost 4 bases to trimming and J lost 7 bases, with 18 bases between them. This CDR3 has 14 residues. The chain's CDR3 is CASSPKQGPREQYF. The CDR3 DNA is TGCGCCAGCAGCCCTAAACAGGGCCCGCGGGAGCAGTACTTC.

This chain links TRBV7-2 with TRBJ2-5; 10 bases are a match to TRBD2. Germline trimming cut 1 base from V and 2 bases from J; bases unmatched to any gene: 4. Germline V gene sequence: CDR1 SGHTA, CDR2 FQGNSA. This CDR3 is built from 16 residues. CDR3 sequence: CASSLDQREGQETQYF. CDR3 DNA sequence: TGTGCCAGCAGCTTAGACCAGCGGGAGGGGCAAGAGACCCAGTACTTC.

V and J are TRBV28 and TRBJ2-1; D gene unclear. This CDR3 is built from 11 residues. Germline CDR1 and CDR2: MDHEN and SYDVKM. Trimming cost V 6 bases and J 8 bases, with 8 bases left between them. The CDR3 region has the DNA TGTGCCAGCAGCCCCCGGGATGAGCAGTTCTTC. The encoded protein is CASSPRDEQFF.

This clone has just a few counts. Sequence at one end of the junction differs from germline and may be a read error. This chain joins TRBV29-1 and TRBJ2-1, with 10 bases identical to TRBD2. The CDR3 runs 13 residues. Per germline, CDR1 SQVTM and CDR2 ANQGSEA. The CDR3 DNA is TGCAGCGTTGTTACCATCGAGCGGGAGGGAGGTGTCTTC. It yields the protein CSVVTIEREGGVF.

CDR3 region: CASSLARGAYNEQFF. DNA of the CDR3: TGTGCCAGCAGCTTAGCCCGGGGAGCCTACAATGAGCAGTTCTTC. V gene TRBV11-3 combines with J gene TRBJ2-1, with D possibly TRBD2 on 5 matching bases. Germline V gene sequence: CDR1 SGHNT, CDR2 YENEEA. V was shortened by 1 base and J by 2 bases, with 9 bases between the two germline ends. This CDR3 comprises 15 residues.

This clone has only a few counts. This rearrangement joins TRBV7-2 to TRBJ2-3; maybe TRBD2 (6 bases). From germline, CDR1 is SGHTA and CDR2 FQGNSA. V was clipped by 1 base and J by 4 bases, with 12 bases between them. This CDR3 has 15 residues. Here the CDR3 DNA reads TGTGCCAGCAGCTTAGGCGGGACCCACCCAGATACGCAGTATTTT. It translates to CASSLGGTHPDTQYF.

This clone came up a few times. This chain connects TRBV28 to TRBJ1-5; D not resolved. V was shortened by 5 bases and J by 1 base, with 15 bases between the two germline ends. Germline CDR1 and CDR2: MDHEN and SYDVKM. The CDR3 consists of 16 residues. The CDR3 spells CASSPTSFRSNQPQHF. The CDR3 region has the DNA TGTGCCAGCAGTCCGACGTCCTTCAGGAGCAATCAGCCCCAGCATTTT.

This clone showed up just a few times. The V and J genes are TRBV28 and TRBJ2-1; 11 nucleotides agree with TRBD2. V dropped 9 bases and J dropped 12; count of bases not matched to a gene: 13. CDR3 length: 14 amino acids. CDR1 is MDHEN, CDR2 SYDVKM, per germline. The CDR3 loop reads CASLPTLLAGGQFF. The CDR3 DNA reads TGTGCCAGTTTACCTACTCTCCTAGCGGGAGGGCAGTTCTTC.

V is TRBV7-3 and J is TRBJ1-2, with 10 bases identical to TRBD1. V was clipped by 5 bases and J by 8 bases; unmatched bases: 11. This CDR3 spans 15 amino acids. CDR1 is SGHTA, CDR2 FQGTGA, per germline. CDR3 loop: CASSLGQGPLSGYTF. CDR3 sequence (DNA): TGTGCCAGCAGCCTGGGACAGGGGCCTTTGTCCGGCTACACCTTC. The full variable domain, rest sourced from reference TRBV7-3 and TRBJ1-2, is GAGVSQTPSNKVTEKGKYVELRCDPISGHTALYWYRQSLGQGPEFLIYFQGTGAADDSGLPNDRFFAVRPEGSVSTLKIQRTERGDSAVYLCASSLGQGPLSGYTFGSGTRLTVV.

V is TRBV6-1 and J is TRBJ2-1, with no clear D. This CDR3 has 15 amino acids. With 4 bases removed from V and 0 bases from J, the gap between germline ends came to 10 bases. Germline V gene sequence: CDR1 MNHNS, CDR2 SASEGT. The CDR3 protein is CASSGSSGSYNEQFF. The CDR3 DNA is TGTGCCAGCAGTGGTAGCTCGGGCTCCTACAATGAGCAGTTCTTC.

This clone was counted between two and nine times. The gene calls are TRBV5-1 and TRBJ2-1; D might be TRBD2 (5 bases). V gave up 5 bases and J gave up 0 bases, with 12 bases separating them. This CDR3 is built from 15 residues. Germline-derived CDR1 and CDR2 are SGHRS and YFSETQ. The CDR3 nucleotides read TGCGCCAGCAGTAATGGACTCAACTCCTACAATGAGCAGTTCTTC. As protein: CASSNGLNSYNEQFF.

This clone was counted only a few times. The J gene is TRBJ2-1, the V gene TRBV7-3, with a weak D call TRBD2 (5 bases). Germline V lookup: CDR1 SGHTA, CDR2 FQGTGA. CDR3 length equals 17 residues. Trimming cost V 1 base and J 0 bases, with 13 bases left between them. The CDR3 bases are TGTGCCAGCAGCTTAAATGGACTTTCCAGCTCCTACAATGAGCAGTTCTTC. Translation: CASSLNGLSSSYNEQFF.